This T cell receptor beta chain was identified during a study of blood T cell repertoires in COVID-19. As for the study in general: The United States, Italy and Spain provided the acute and convalescent COVID-19 samples.

Cohorts were based on clinical histories the participants reported. The method was immunoSEQ multiplex PCR; TCRdb's version includes in-frame clones alone and lacks a portion of them. The data hold 280,000 or so clones, with around 92% observed a single time. This clone appeared a single time. The ends were cut back, 2 bases at V and 0 bases at J, with 19 bases in the middle. Germline CDR1 and CDR2: MDHEN and SYDVKM. CDR3 length: 18 residues. The sample was PBMCs or T cells enriched from blood (not recorded which). The receptor was isolated from a woman aged 45-65 years who had been exposed to COVID-19. The chain combines TRBV28 with TRBJ1-1, with D perhaps TRBD1 (5 bases). CDR3 region: CASSLGLGSGVMNTEAFF. CDR3 sequence (DNA): TGTGCCAGCAGTTTAGGTTTAGGGTCGGGGGTTATGAACACTGAAGCTTTCTTT. Looking up the rest from reference TRBV28 and TRBJ1-1 gives the full variable domain: DVKVTQSSRYLVKRTGEKVFLECVQDMDHENMFWYRQDPGLGLRLIYFSYDVKMKEKGDIPEGYSVSREKKERFSLILESASTNQTSMYLCASSLGLGSGVMNTEAFFGQGTRLTVV.